A single TCR beta chain is shown here with its context. As yet, its antigen is unknown. Produced via immunoSEQ multiplex PCR; TCRdb's table is partial and in-frame only. This sample has about 7,800 clones, with roughly 84% found just once. This CDR3 contains 14 residues. The sample belongs to a study of PD-1 blockade in classical Hodgkin lymphoma. Study outcomes and limitations: The diversity seen at baseline in complete responders resembled that of newly diagnosed patients.

Brentuximab vedotin exposure varied, and every patient relapsed after autologous stem cell transplantation. Thawed PBMCs supplied CD8+ T cells via magnetic negative selection. The rearrangement joins TRBV21-1 to TRBJ1-4. TRBV21-1 is described as a pseudogene. The origin of this receptor is a human donor with classical Hodgkin lymphoma. The sequencing used CD8+ T cells from blood, collected at baseline. CDR3 protein: CASSKAGFYEKLFF. The CDR3, as DNA: TGTGCCAGCAGCAAAGCGGGGTTTTATGAAAAACTGTTTTTT.